The 7 T cell receptor beta chains in this list originate from one sample, sequenced in a study of shared clonotypes between healthy human individuals. Only in-frame clones appear in the TCRdb table, and some are missing; sequencing was by immunoSEQ multiplex PCR. The sample consists of 400,000 or so clones, roughly 96% of them appearing once. Material for sequencing was memory CD8+ T cells sorted from blood. Subset noted: CD45RO+ cells pooled with CCR7-negative TemRA cells. These receptors originate from a young man in good health.

This chain links TRBV7-9 with TRBJ1-3, with TRBD1 as a possible D gene (6 bases). V lost 4 bases and J lost 10, with 11 bases in between. CDR1 is SEHNR and CDR2 is FQNEAQ in the germline V gene (reference sequence). The CDR3 totals 12 residues. This CDR3 is CASSSLQGTIYF. The CDR3 nucleotides are TGTGCCAGCAGCTCTCTCCAGGGGACCATATATTTT.

The rearrangement uses TRBV10-2 and TRBJ1-1; 7 nucleotides match TRBD1. The CDR3 is made up of 12 amino acids. Looked up from germline, CDR1 is WSHSY and CDR2 is SAAADI. V gave up 6 bases and J gave up 5 bases; unmatched junction bases: 3. CDR3 region: CASRDRETEAFF. CDR3 nucleotide sequence: TGCGCCAGCAGAGACAGGGAGACTGAAGCTTTCTTT.

This clone has a single count. This chain joins TRBV29-1 and TRBJ2-7; D gene unclear. This CDR3 has 12 amino acids. The V end was cut by 7 bases, the J end by 1 base, with 11 bases between. Germline V CDR1 and CDR2: SQVTM, ANQGSEA. The CDR3 reads CSARTDSYEQYF. CDR3 nucleotide sequence: TGCAGCGCCAGGACGGATTCCTACGAGCAGTACTTC.

This clone appeared once. This chain links TRBV28 with TRBJ1-5, with D hard to call. Germline V gene sequence: CDR1 MDHEN, CDR2 SYDVKM. The CDR3 is 15 residues long. The ends were cut back, 6 bases at V and 5 bases at J, with 17 bases in the middle. The CDR3: CASSLRRPLYQPQHF. CDR3 in DNA: TGTGCCAGCAGCCTGAGGAGGCCGCTTTATCAGCCCCAGCATTTT.

This clone has only one observation. V is TRBV29-1 and J is TRBJ2-7; 9 nucleotides agree with TRBD1. This CDR3 spans 12 amino acids. CDR1 is SQVTM, CDR2 ANQGSEA, per germline. V was clipped by 4 bases and J by 5 bases; unmatched bases: 3. The CDR3 sequence is CSVARTGDEQYF. CDR3 in DNA: TGCAGCGTTGCCCGGACAGGGGACGAGCAGTACTTC.

The V and J genes are TRBV10-3 and TRBJ2-7; possible D gene TRBD1, 6 bases. V shed 3 bases and J shed 4 bases, with 13 bases lying between them. The germline V gene has CDR1 ENHRY and CDR2 SYGVKD. This CDR3 spans 14 amino acids. CDR3 nucleotide sequence: TGTGCCATCAGTGACCCCGGGACAACGTACGAGCAGTACTTC. Amino acids: CAISDPGTTYEQYF.

The rearrangement uses TRBV11-2 and TRBJ2-7, with a possible D match to TRBD2 (5 bases). The V end was cut by 3 bases, the J end by 3 bases, with 12 bases between. The CDR3 spans 14 residues. CDR1 and CDR2 (germline): SGHAT, FQNNGV. The CDR3 region is CASSFPGIFYEQYF. The CDR3 DNA is TGTGCCAGCAGCTTCCCCGGGATATTCTACGAGCAGTACTTC.